This paragraph reports one T cell receptor (beta chain). Its antigen is not known. Assay version v3.0 of immunoSEQ was used, and it was run at survey level. TCRdb's copy holds only in-frame clones and misses some; the assay was immunoSEQ multiplex PCR. The repertoire consists of just under 40,000 clones, with less than 90% occurring once and the leading ten covering around 3.9%. The length of the CDR3 is 16 residues. V was trimmed by 3 bases and J by 1 base, leaving 13 bases between them. From germline, CDR1 is LNHDA and CDR2 SQIVND (reference sequence). This record belongs to a study of long-term antiretroviral therapy in people with HIV. Broader study findings: Absence of data on ART adherence, viral resistance or therapy changes was noted. Dominant in the repertoire at all time points were clones expanded before ART.

V usage is TRBV19 and J usage is TRBJ1-5, with D unclear. The source was unsorted PBMCs, collected just before starting antiretroviral therapy. This sequence was found in a woman between 18 and 29 years old with HIV. CDR3 in amino acids: CASSILSRRSNQPQHF. The CDR3 DNA is TGTGCCAGTAGTATTCTGAGCAGGCGAAGCAATCAGCCCCAGCATTTT.